A single sample gave rise to the 8 T cell receptor beta chains below, sequenced in a study of CD8+ T cells in alopecia areata. RNA extraction and reverse transcription yielded cDNA as sequencing template. TCRdb keeps only in-frame clones here, not all; method: immunoSEQ multiplex PCR. The sample records hundreds of thousands of clones, more than 45% being singletons. The sample here was CD4+ T cells sorted from blood, taken at week 0. The receptors were sampled from a human donor with alopecia areata.

The CDR3 loop is CAYRGGNTEAFF. The CDR3 DNA reads TGTGCCTATAGGGGAGGAAACACTGAAGCTTTCTTT. The V gene is TRBV30, the J gene TRBJ1-1; maybe TRBD1 (5 bases). There are 12 residues in the CDR3. V dropped 7 bases and J dropped 2 bases, with 11 bases sitting between them. Germline values: CDR1 GTSNPN, CDR2 SVGIG (reference sequence).

The DNA for the CDR3 is TGTGCCTGGAGTAGCGGACGGGCGAACACTGAAGCTTTCTTT. This sequence encodes CAWSSGRANTEAFF. This chain uses TRBV30 with TRBJ1-1, with no clear D. This CDR3 is 14 amino acids long. Trimming removed 2 bases from V and 1 base from J, with 11 bases in between. CDR1 is GTSNPN and CDR2 is SVGIG in the germline V gene (reference sequence).

The V gene is TRBV2, the J gene TRBJ1-1; D might be TRBD1 (6 bases). Germline V gene data show CDR1 as SNHLY and CDR2 as FYNNEI. Trimming shortened V by 2 bases and J by 7 bases, and 23 bases separated the two germline ends. This CDR3 has 17 residues. CDR3 amino acids: CASSERRGTRKGDEAFF. The CDR3 bases are TGTGCCAGCAGTGAACGCCGCGGGACTCGGAAGGGGGATGAAGCTTTCTTT.

The chain joins TRBV5-6 to TRBJ2-2, with TRBD1 matching over 7 bases. The ends lost 4 bases at V and 1 base at J; junction bases unmatched: 4. This CDR3 has 15 amino acids. Germline values: CDR1 SGHDT, CDR2 YYEEEE. The CDR3 loop is CASSRQGVNTGELFF. CDR3 in DNA: TGTGCCAGCAGCCGACAGGGTGTGAACACCGGGGAGCTGTTTTTT.

The chain carries TRBV13 and TRBJ1-1; no clear D. There are 19 residues in the CDR3. CDR1 PRHDT and CDR2 FYEKMQ come from the germline V gene (reference sequence). V lost 2 bases and J 1 base, leaving 23 bases between the germline ends. This chain's CDR3 is CASSLRTYQAGAPNTEAFF. CDR3 sequence (DNA): TGTGCCAGCAGCTTAAGGACGTATCAGGCAGGAGCTCCGAACACTGAAGCTTTCTTT.

This clone was seen only a few times. The chain has TRBV5-4 and TRBJ2-1; 7 bases align to TRBD1. With V trimmed by 4 bases and J by 0 bases, 4 bases remained unmatched. This CDR3 is 15 amino acids long. The germline CDR1 and CDR2 sequences are SGHNT and YYREEE (reference sequence). The CDR3 spells CASSGTVSSYNEQFF. In nucleotides, the CDR3 is TGTGCCAGCAGCGGGACAGTCAGCTCCTACAATGAGCAGTTCTTC. Full variable domain (outside the CDR3, taken from reference TRBV5-4 and TRBJ2-1): ETGVTQSPTHLIKTRGQQVTLRCSSQSGHNTVSWYQQALGQGPQFIFQYYREEENGRGNFPPRFSGLQFPNYSSELNVNALELDDSALYLCASSGTVSSYNEQFFGPGTRLTVL.

V gene TRBV7-9 combines with J gene TRBJ2-7; weak D call: TRBD1 (5 bases). The CDR3 length is 15 residues. Germline CDR1 is SEHNR and CDR2 is FQNEAQ (reference sequence). V shed 7 bases and J shed 0 bases, with 16 bases lying between them. The CDR3 region is CASTKQDTYSYEQYF. As DNA, the CDR3 is TGTGCCAGCACCAAACAGGACACCTACTCCTACGAGCAGTACTTC.

This clone was detected a few times. V and J are TRBV7-9 and TRBJ1-4; D is undetermined. Trimming stripped 4 bases from V and 2 bases from J, with 14 bases between. In germline, CDR1 is SEHNR, CDR2 FQNEAQ (reference sequence). CDR3 size: 16 residues. The CDR3 DNA follows: TGTGCCAGCAGCTCCCGACGAGTAGCTACTAATGAAAAACTGTTTTTT. As protein: CASSSRRVATNEKLFF.